What follows are 9 T cell receptor beta chains derived from one specimen sequenced in a study of T cells in Graves' hyperthyroidism and ophthalmopathy. TCR beta CDR3 regions were amplified from RNA. Primed by the HTBI set, a first-round RT-PCR was run on the TCR CDR3. Each CDR3 protein is one row after TCRdb ran MiXCR on the multiplex PCR reads. This table has 400,000 to 500,000 distinct CDR3 sequences, 14% appearing once. Sequenced material: blood. The receptors stem from a woman between 18 and 30 years old with Graves' hyperthyroidism.

The gene calls are TRBV29-1 and TRBJ2-7; D is possibly TRBD1 (5 bases). V was pared by 2 bases and J by 6 bases, with 11 bases between. Looked up from germline, CDR1 is SQVTM and CDR2 is ANQGSEA. The CDR3 spans 12 residues. In nucleotides, the CDR3 is TGCAGCGTTGAAAGTCCAGGGCCCGAGCAGTACTTC. It encodes CSVESPGPEQYF.

A few counts support this clonotype. The chain links TRBV6-2 or TRBV6-3 to TRBJ2-5, with D uncertain. V lost 6 bases, J lost 4 bases, and 9 bases lay in between. CDR1 and CDR2 from the germline V gene are MNHEY and SVGEGT. The CDR3 has 12 residues. The CDR3 coding sequence is TGTGCCAGCAGAGGGTTTGGAGAGACCCAGTACTTC. Its protein product is CASRGFGETQYF.

In its sample, this clonotype was seen a few times. V and J are TRBV13 and TRBJ1-5, with 7 bases fitting TRBD1. The CDR3 is made up of 14 amino acids. Trimming removed 4 bases from V and 7 bases from J; junction bases left unmatched: 7. From germline, CDR1 is PRHDT and CDR2 FYEKMQ (reference sequence). CDR3 amino acids: CASSYRDRGQPQHF. In nucleotides, the CDR3 is TGTGCCAGCAGCTACCGGGACAGAGGGCAGCCCCAGCATTTT.

The chain employs TRBV5-1 and TRBJ1-1; D call uncertain. Germline V gives CDR1 SGHRS, CDR2 YFSETQ. The V and J ends lost 0 bases and 3 bases respectively, with 12 bases between them. There are 15 residues in the CDR3. Here the CDR3 DNA reads TGCGCCAGCAGCTTGGTGGGCAGCGCAGACACTGAAGCTTTCTTT. This gives the protein CASSLVGSADTEAFF. The full variable domain, with the rest looked up from reference TRBV5-1 and TRBJ1-1, is KAGVTQTPRYLIKTRGQQVTLSCSPISGHRSVSWYQQTPGQGLQFLFEYFSETQRNKGNFPGRFSGRQFSNSRSEMNVSTLELGDSALYLCASSLVGSADTEAFFGQGTRLTVV.

The rearrangement joins TRBV18 to TRBJ2-1, with D possibly TRBD1 on 5 matching bases. Germline V lookup: CDR1 KGHSH, CDR2 LQKENI. V was trimmed by 3 bases and J by 2 bases, leaving 14 bases between them. The CDR3 spans 16 residues. CDR3 nucleotide sequence: TGTGCCAGCTCACCCAGGGCCGAACGGACCTACAATGAGCAGTTCTTC. Residues: CASSPRAERTYNEQFF.

The chain joins TRBV12-5 to TRBJ1-4; a possible D gene is TRBD1 (5 bases). V shed 3 bases and J shed 3 bases, with 17 bases lying between them. This CDR3 has 17 residues. Germline V gives CDR1 LGHNT, CDR2 FRNRAP. The CDR3 region has the DNA TGTGCTAGTGGTTTACTTCTCCACTTGGGGGCTAATGAAAAACTGTTTTTT. Translation: CASGLLLHLGANEKLFF.

A remark on this clonotype: The junction shows a germline mismatch at one end, possibly a read error. The chain combines TRBV5-1 with TRBJ1-6; D remains ambiguous. The germline V gene encodes CDR1 SGHRS and CDR2 YFSETQ. The CDR3 consists of 13 residues. CDR3 residues: CASSLEINSPLHF. CDR3 nucleotide sequence: TGCGCCAGCAGTTTGGAGATAAATTCACCCCTCCACTTT.

This clonotype was recorded a few times. The rearrangement joins TRBV28 to TRBJ2-7, with TRBD1 identical over 7 bases. Germline V lookup: CDR1 MDHEN, CDR2 SYDVKM. This CDR3 contains 18 residues. V shed 6 bases and J 1 base; nucleotides not matched to a gene: 18. The CDR3 region has the DNA TGTGCCAGCAGCTACCCCCGGGACAGCGTTTTCCAGTCCTACGAGCAGTACTTC. Residues: CASSYPRDSVFQSYEQYF.

This clonotype was seen at least ten times. The chain is built from TRBV12-3 or TRBV12-4 and TRBJ1-1; 9 bases map to TRBD1. The junction had 8 bases not matched to a gene; V was cut back by 5 bases and J by 4 bases. The CDR3 sequence is 15 residues long. The CDR3 coding sequence is TGTGCCAGCAGTCTGGGACAGGGCAGGGGCACTGAAGCTTTCTTT. Translating it yields CASSLGQGRGTEAFF.